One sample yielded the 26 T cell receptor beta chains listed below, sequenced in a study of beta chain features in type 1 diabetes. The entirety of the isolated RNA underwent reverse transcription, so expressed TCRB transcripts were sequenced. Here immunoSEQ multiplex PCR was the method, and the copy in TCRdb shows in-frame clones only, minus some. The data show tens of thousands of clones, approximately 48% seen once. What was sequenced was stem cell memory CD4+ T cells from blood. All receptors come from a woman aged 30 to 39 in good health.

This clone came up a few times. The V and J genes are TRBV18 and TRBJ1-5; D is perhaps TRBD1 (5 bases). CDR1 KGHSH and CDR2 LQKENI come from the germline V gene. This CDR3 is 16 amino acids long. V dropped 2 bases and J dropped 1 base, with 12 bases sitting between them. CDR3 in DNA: TGTGCCAGCTCACCAGCGGGGGGAACGAGCAATCAGCCCCAGCATTTT. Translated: CASSPAGGTSNQPQHF. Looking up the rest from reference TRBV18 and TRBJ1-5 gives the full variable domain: NAGVMQNPRHLVRRRGQEARLRCSPMKGHSHVYWYRQLPEEGLKFMVYLQKENIIDESGMPKERFSAEFPKEGPSILRIQQVVRGDSAAYFCASSPAGGTSNQPQHFGDGTRLSIL.

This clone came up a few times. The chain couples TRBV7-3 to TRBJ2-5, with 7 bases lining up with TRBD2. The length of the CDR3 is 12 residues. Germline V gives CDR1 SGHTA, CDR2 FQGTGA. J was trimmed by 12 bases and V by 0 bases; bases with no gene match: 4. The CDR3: CASSLTREEKYF. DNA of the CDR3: TGTGCCAGCAGCTTAACCCGGGAGGAAAAGTACTTC.

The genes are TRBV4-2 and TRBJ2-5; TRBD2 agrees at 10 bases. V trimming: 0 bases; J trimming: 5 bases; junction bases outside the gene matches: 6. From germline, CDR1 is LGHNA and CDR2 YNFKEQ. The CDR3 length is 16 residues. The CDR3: CASSQDLTAGGETQYF. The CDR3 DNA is TGTGCCAGCAGCCAAGATTTGACAGCGGGAGGGGAGACCCAGTACTTC.

The DNA of the CDR3 is TGTGCCAGCAGCTTAGCCTACAGGGTCGGCTATGGCTACACCTTC. Encoded protein: CASSLAYRVGYGYTF. The chain employs TRBV7-9 and TRBJ1-2, with D possibly matching TRBD1 (6 bases). Trimming cost V 0 bases and J 4 bases, with 12 bases left between them. Germline V CDR1 and CDR2: SEHNR, FQNEAQ (reference sequence). The CDR3 totals 15 residues.

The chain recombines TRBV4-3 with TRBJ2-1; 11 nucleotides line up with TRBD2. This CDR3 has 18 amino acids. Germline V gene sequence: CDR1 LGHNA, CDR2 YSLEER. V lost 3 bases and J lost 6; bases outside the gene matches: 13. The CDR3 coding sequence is TGCGCCAGCAGCCAGACCCCGGGACTAGCGGAAAATACCAATGAGCAGTTCTTC. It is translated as CASSQTPGLAENTNEQFF.

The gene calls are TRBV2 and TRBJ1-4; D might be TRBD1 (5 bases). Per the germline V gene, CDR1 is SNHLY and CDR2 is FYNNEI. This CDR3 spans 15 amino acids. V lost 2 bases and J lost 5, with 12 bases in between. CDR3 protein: CASSELQGMNEKLFF. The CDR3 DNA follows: TGTGCCAGCAGTGAATTGCAGGGAATGAATGAAAAACTGTTTTTT. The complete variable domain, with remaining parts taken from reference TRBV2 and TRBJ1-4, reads EPEVTQTPSHQVTQMGQEVILRCVPISNHLYFYWYRQILGQKVEFLVSFYNNEISEKSEIFDDQFSVERPDGSNFTLKIRSTKLEDSAMYFCASSELQGMNEKLFFGSGTQLSVL.

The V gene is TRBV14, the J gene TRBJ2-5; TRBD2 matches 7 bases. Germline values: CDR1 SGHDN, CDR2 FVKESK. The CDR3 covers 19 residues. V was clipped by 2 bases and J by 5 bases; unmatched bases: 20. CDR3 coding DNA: TGTGCCAGCAGCCAAATTCCGAAAACCCTAGCGGTAAAGGGGGAGACCCAGTACTTC. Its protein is CASSQIPKTLAVKGETQYF.

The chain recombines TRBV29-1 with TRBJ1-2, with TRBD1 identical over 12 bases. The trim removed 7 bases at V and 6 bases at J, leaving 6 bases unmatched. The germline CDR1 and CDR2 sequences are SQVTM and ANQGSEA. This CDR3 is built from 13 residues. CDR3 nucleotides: TGCAGCGAGGGGGACAGGGGGCTGAATGGCTACACCTTC. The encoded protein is CSEGDRGLNGYTF.

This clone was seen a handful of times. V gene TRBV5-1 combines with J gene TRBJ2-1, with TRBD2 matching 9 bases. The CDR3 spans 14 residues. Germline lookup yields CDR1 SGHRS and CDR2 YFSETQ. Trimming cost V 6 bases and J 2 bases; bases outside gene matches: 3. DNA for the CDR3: TGCGCCAGCAAACTAGCGGGTACCTACAATGAGCAGTTCTTC. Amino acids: CASKLAGTYNEQFF.

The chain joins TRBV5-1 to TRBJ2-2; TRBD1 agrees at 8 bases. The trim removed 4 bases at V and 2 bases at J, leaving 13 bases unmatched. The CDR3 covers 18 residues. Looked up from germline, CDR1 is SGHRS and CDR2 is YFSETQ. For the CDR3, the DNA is TGCGCCAGCAGCCACCGGGACAGGCTCTCCCCTAACACCGGGGAGCTGTTTTTT. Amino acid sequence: CASSHRDRLSPNTGELFF.

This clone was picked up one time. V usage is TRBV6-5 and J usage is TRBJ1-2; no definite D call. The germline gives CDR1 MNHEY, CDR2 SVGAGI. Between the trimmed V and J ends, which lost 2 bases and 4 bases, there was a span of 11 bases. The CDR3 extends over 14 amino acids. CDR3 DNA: TGTGCCAGCAGTTACGTGGCGGTGGGCTATGGCTACACCTTC. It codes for CASSYVAVGYGYTF.

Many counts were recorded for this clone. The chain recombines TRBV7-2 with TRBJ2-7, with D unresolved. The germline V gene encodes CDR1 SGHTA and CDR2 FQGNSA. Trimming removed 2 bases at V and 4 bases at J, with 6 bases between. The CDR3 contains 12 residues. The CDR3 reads CASSLMQYEQYF. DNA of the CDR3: TGTGCCAGCAGCTTAATGCAGTACGAGCAGTACTTC.

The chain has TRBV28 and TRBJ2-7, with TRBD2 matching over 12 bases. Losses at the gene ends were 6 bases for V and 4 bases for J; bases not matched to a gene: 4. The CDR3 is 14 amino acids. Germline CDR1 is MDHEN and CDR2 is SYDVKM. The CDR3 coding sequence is TGTGCCAGCAGAGGGACTAGCGGGCGGTACGAGCAGTACTTC. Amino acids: CASRGTSGRYEQYF.

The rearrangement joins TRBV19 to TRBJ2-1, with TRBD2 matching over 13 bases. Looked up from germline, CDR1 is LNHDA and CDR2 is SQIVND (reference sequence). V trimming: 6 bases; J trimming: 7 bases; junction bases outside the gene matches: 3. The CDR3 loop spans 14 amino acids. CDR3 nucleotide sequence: TGTGCCAGTAGACTAGCGGGAGGGGGGAATGAGCAGTTCTTC. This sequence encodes CASRLAGGGNEQFF.

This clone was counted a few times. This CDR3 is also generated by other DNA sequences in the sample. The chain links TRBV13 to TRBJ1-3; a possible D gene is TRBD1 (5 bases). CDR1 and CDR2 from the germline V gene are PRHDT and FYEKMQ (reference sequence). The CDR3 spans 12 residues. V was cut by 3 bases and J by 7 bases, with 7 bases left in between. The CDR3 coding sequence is TGTGCCAGCAGCTTGGGGGGGAACACCATATATTTT. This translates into CASSLGGNTIYF.

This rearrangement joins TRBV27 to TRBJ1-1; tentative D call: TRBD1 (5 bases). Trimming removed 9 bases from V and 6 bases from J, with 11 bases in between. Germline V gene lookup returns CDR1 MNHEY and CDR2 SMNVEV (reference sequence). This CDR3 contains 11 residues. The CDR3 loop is CASTGGAEAFF. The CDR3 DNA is TGTGCCAGTACGGGGGGGGCTGAAGCTTTCTTT.

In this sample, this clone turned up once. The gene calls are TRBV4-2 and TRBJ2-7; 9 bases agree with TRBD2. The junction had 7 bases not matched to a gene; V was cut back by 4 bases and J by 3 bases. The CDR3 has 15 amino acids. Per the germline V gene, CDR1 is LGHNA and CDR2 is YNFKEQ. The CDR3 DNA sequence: TGTGCCAGCAGCCCGGCGACTAGCGGAAACTACGAGCAGTACTTC. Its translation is CASSPATSGNYEQYF.

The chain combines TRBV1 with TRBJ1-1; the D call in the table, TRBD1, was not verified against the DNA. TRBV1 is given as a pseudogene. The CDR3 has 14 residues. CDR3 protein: CTSPPDRAQTEAFF. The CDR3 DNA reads TGCACCAGCCCCCCTGACAGGGCCCAGACTGAAGCTTTCTTT.

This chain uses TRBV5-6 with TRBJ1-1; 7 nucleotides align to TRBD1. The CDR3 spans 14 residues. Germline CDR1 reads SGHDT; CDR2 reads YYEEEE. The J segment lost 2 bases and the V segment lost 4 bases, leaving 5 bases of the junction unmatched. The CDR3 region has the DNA TGTGCCAGCAGCATACAGGGGATAAACACTGAAGCTTTCTTT. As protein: CASSIQGINTEAFF.

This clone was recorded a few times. The CDR3 DNA reads TGTGCCAGCTCCCGGGACAGGGGGCCTGGCTACACCTTC. The encoded protein is CASSRDRGPGYTF. V usage is TRBV18 and J usage is TRBJ1-2, with 12 bases identical to TRBD1. This CDR3 comprises 13 residues. Germline V gives CDR1 KGHSH, CDR2 LQKENI. V dropped 6 bases and J dropped 7; count of bases not matched to a gene: 3.

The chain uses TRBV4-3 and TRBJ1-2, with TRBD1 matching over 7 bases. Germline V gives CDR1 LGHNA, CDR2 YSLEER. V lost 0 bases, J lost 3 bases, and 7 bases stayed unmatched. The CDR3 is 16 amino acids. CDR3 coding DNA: TGCGCCAGCAGCCAAGATCCCCTTGGACAGGACTATGGCTACACCTTC. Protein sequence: CASSQDPLGQDYGYTF.

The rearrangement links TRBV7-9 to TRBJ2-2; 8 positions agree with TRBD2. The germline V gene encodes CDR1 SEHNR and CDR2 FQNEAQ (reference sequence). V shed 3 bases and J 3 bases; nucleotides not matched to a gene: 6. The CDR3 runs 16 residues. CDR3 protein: CASSLGLAGYTGELFF. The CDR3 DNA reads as TGTGCCAGCAGCTTGGGTCTAGCGGGCTACACCGGGGAGCTGTTTTTT.

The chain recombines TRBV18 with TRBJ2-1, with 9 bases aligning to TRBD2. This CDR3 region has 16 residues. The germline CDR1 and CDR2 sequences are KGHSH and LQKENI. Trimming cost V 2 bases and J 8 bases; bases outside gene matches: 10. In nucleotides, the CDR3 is TGTGCCAGCTCACCAAAGGGGGTAGCGGGAGTTCATGAGCAGTTCTTC. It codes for CASSPKGVAGVHEQFF.

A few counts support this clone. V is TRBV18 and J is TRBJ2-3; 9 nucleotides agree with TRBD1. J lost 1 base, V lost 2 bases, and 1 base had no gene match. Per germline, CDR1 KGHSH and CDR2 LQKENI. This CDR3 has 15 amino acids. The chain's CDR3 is CASSPRTGGTDTQYF. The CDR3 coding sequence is TGTGCCAGCTCACCAAGGACAGGGGGCACAGATACGCAGTATTTT.

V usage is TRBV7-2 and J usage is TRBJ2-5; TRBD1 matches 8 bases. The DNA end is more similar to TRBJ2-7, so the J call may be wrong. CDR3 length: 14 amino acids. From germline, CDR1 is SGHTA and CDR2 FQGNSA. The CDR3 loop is CASKGPGGLYEQYF. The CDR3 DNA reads TGTGCCAGCAAAGGTCCAGGGGGCCTTTACGAGCAGTACTTC.

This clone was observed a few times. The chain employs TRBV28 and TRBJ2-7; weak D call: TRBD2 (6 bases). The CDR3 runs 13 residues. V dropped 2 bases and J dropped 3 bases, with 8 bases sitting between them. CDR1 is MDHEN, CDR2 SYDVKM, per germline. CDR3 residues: CASSLAGSYEQYF. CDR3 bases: TGTGCCAGCAGTTTAGCGGGAAGCTACGAGCAGTACTTC.